This T cell receptor (beta chain) stems from a study of T cells and Merkel cell carcinoma outcomes (dated by TCRdb to the early 2020s). Some background on the complete study: The study examined the tumor T-cell repertoire together with T-cell density as predictors of clinical outcome in patients with Merkel cell carcinoma. Paper-wide results and their limitations: Clinical outcomes in Merkel cell carcinoma patients were reported to be predicted by T-cell repertoire features combined with T-cell density.

The samples were taken from patients with Merkel cell carcinoma. As to this clone: Its antigen is not yet known. Within one base of it there is no much larger clone, and no base qualities were kept.

The library was produced with the immunoSEQ multiplex PCR assay. TCRdb took over this immuneACCESS table, retaining in-frame rearrangements with V and J assigned. Such tables are incomplete; in checked studies, under half of the missing clones stem from an unresolved V gene, and the remainder is unexplained. A total of fewer than 20,000 clones appear in this sample, about four fifths of them only once. The leading ten clones occupy approximately 10% of the sample. The V end gives up 5 bases and the J end 8 bases, leaving 8 bases in the junction not matched to a gene. Looking up the germline V gene yields CDR1 SGHRS and CDR2 YFSETQ. The CDR3 has 14 amino acids, counting the end cysteine and phenylalanine. Only the CDR3 DNA stays, 42 bases, in frame from base 1.

The sequence links TRBV5-1 to TRBJ1-4; 8 nucleotides in the junction match TRBD1. Sequencing was performed on tumor tissue from Merkel cell carcinoma. The TCR was taken from a human donor with Merkel cell carcinoma. The nucleotide sequence reads as follows: TGCGCCAGCAGACAGGGGGGCCCCGGGGAAAAACTGTTTTTT. This yields the protein CASRQGGPGEKLFF.